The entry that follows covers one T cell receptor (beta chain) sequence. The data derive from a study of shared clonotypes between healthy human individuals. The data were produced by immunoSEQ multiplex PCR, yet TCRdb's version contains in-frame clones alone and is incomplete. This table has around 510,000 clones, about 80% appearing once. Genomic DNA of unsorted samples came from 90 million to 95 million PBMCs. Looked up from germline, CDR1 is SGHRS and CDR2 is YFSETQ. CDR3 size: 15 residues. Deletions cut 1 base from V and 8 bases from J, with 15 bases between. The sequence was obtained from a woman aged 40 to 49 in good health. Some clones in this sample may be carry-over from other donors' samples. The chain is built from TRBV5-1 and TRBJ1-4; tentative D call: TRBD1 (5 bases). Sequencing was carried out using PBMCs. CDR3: CASSLMSQGSEKLFF. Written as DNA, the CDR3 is TGCGCCAGCAGCTTGATGTCGCAGGGCTCGGAAAAACTGTTTTTT.